The next 12 T cell receptor beta chains were all read from a single sample in a study of early T cells in non-severe SARS-CoV-2 infection. TCRdb recomputed calls from the 5' RACE reads with MiXCR, one row per CDR3 protein. The top ten hold about a sixth of the sample, which has about 45,000 distinct CDR3 sequences, more than 10% seen once. The sequencing input was whole blood. The receptors were sampled from an adult who was a healthcare worker with PCR-confirmed SARS-CoV-2 infection or an uninfected control (not recorded which).

This clonotype is medium-sized. This sequence joins TRBV12-3 or TRBV12-4 and TRBJ1-6; 7 nucleotides match TRBD1. With V trimmed by 8 bases and J by 6 bases, 10 bases remained unmatched. The CDR3 length is 15 residues. The CDR3 nucleotides are TGTGCCAGCCGCATCGGGACAGTGGTTAATTCACCCCTCCACTTT. This encodes CASRIGTVVNSPLHF.

The gene calls are TRBV7-3 and TRBJ1-2, with a possible D match to TRBD1 (5 bases). The CDR3 covers 14 residues. V gave up 3 bases and J gave up 8 bases, with 16 bases separating them. The V gene's germline CDR1 is SGHTA and CDR2 FQGTGA. The CDR3 here is CASSFDSLTSGYTF. DNA for the CDR3: TGTGCCAGCAGCTTCGACAGCCTAACTAGCGGCTACACCTTC.

This clonotype appeared a single time. V usage is TRBV19 and J usage is TRBJ2-3, with a possible D match to TRBD2 (6 bases). Germline V CDR1 and CDR2: LNHDA, SQIVND (reference sequence). V shed 5 bases and J shed 0 bases, with 9 bases lying between them. The CDR3 covers 14 residues. The CDR3 coding sequence is TGTGCCAGTAGTTTTGCGGGGAGCACAGATACGCAGTATTTT. This sequence encodes CASSFAGSTDTQYF.

This clonotype was picked up a small number of times. The V gene is TRBV7-8, the J gene TRBJ2-2; the D gene is possibly TRBD2 (6 bases). The V end lost 1 base, the J end lost 7 bases, and 19 bases lay between the germline ends. This CDR3 is built from 17 residues. From germline, CDR1 is SGHVS and CDR2 FQNEAQ. The CDR3 loop reads CASSLVFGDFAVGELFF. CDR3 nucleotide sequence: TGTGCCAGCAGCTTAGTATTCGGGGACTTCGCGGTCGGGGAGCTGTTTTTT.

This clonotype was observed at least ten times. The rearrangement joins TRBV7-3 to TRBJ2-7; TRBD2 matches 9 bases. J was trimmed by 5 bases and V by 5 bases; bases with no gene match: 7. Germline V gene data show CDR1 as SGHTA and CDR2 as FQGTGA. This CDR3 spans 14 amino acids. In DNA form, the CDR3 reads TGTGCCAGCAGCATTAGCGGGAGCCCTGACGAGCAGTACTTC. Protein product: CASSISGSPDEQYF. The complete variable domain, with remaining parts taken from reference TRBV7-3 and TRBJ2-7, reads GAGVSQTPSNKVTEKGKYVELRCDPISGHTALYWYRQSLGQGPEFLIYFQGTGAADDSGLPNDRFFAVRPEGSVSTLKIQRTERGDSAVYLCASSISGSPDEQYFGPGTRLTVT.

This clonotype was counted ten times or more. The chain links TRBV20-1 to TRBJ2-5; no definite D call. Trimming removed 0 bases at V and 1 base at J, with 6 bases between. The CDR3 totals 13 residues. Germline values: CDR1 DFQATT, CDR2 SNEGSKA (reference sequence). The CDR3 region is CSAREVSQETQYF. CDR3 coding DNA: TGCAGTGCTAGAGAAGTCAGCCAAGAGACCCAGTACTTC.

The chain couples TRBV6-1 to TRBJ2-5; unclear D gene. From germline, CDR1 is MNHNS and CDR2 SASEGT. The CDR3 length is 13 residues. V was trimmed by 1 base and J by 5 bases, leaving 8 bases between them. The CDR3 here is CASSEGPRETQYF. CDR3 nucleotides: TGTGCCAGCAGTGAAGGGCCAAGGGAGACCCAGTACTTC.

This clonotype was counted a few times. The CDR3 coding sequence is TGTGCCACCAGCAGAGAATTCGACCCCGCGCTAGGGCAGTACTTC. It specifies CATSREFDPALGQYF. This sequence joins TRBV15 and TRBJ2-7; no reliable D call. In germline, CDR1 is LNHNV, CDR2 YYDKDF (reference sequence). V shed 0 bases and J shed 9 bases, with 18 bases lying between them. The CDR3 length is 15 residues.

V and J are TRBV10-3 and TRBJ2-7; TRBD1 matches 12 bases. J gave up 1 base and V 6 bases, and 1 base lay outside the gene matches. Germline CDR1 and CDR2: ENHRY and SYGVKD. This CDR3 comprises 14 residues. CDR3 DNA: TGTGCCATCAGGGGACAGGGGGCATCCTACGAGCAGTACTTC. Translated: CAIRGQGASYEQYF.

The table lists this clonotype with a few counts. This chain joins TRBV7-8 and TRBJ2-5, with a possible D match to TRBD1 (6 bases). V was clipped by 7 bases and J by 1 base, with 16 bases between them. The CDR3 length is 15 residues. Germline V gene sequence: CDR1 SGHVS, CDR2 FQNEAQ. CDR3 sequence: CASKGTFQIQETQYF. Written as DNA, the CDR3 is TGTGCCAGCAAGGGGACATTTCAAATCCAAGAGACCCAGTACTTC.

This clonotype was recorded a few times. The chain uses TRBV6-6 and TRBJ2-4, with D tentatively TRBD1 or TRBD2 (5 bases each). The germline V gene encodes CDR1 MNHNY and CDR2 SVGAGI (reference sequence). Trimming pared 4 bases from V and 1 base from J, leaving 11 bases between. CDR3 length: 15 amino acids. The DNA of the CDR3 is TGTGCCAGCAGTTCTGGGGGTAGCGCCAAAAACATTCAGTACTTC. It specifies CASSSGGSAKNIQYF.

This clonotype was recorded a few times. In DNA form, the CDR3 reads TGTGCCAGCAGCTTCGGGACGGATGAATACGAGCAGTACTTC. It specifies CASSFGTDEYEQYF. The chain employs TRBV11-2 and TRBJ2-7; D may match TRBD1 or TRBD2 (5 bases each). The germline V and J ends were trimmed by 3 bases and 4 bases, with 13 bases remaining between them. CDR3 length equals 14 residues. CDR1 and CDR2 (germline): SGHAT, FQNNGV.